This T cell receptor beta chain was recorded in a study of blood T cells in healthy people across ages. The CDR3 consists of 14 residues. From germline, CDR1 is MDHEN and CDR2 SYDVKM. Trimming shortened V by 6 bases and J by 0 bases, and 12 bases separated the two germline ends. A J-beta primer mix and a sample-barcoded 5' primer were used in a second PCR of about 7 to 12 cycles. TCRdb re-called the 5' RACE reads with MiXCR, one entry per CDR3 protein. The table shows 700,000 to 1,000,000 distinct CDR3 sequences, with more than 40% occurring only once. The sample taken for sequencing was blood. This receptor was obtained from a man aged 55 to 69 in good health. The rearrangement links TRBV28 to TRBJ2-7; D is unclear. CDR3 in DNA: TGTGCCAGCAGCTCCATCTTGAACTCCTACGAGCAGTACTTC. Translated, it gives CASSSILNSYEQYF.